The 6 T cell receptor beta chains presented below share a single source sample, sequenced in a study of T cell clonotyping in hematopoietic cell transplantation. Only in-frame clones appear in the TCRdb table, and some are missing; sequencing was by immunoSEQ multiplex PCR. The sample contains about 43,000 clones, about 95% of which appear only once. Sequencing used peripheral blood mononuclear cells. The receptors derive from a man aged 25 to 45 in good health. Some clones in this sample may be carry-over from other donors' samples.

CDR3 bases: TGTGCCAGCAGCTTGGGCGGGAGGGCAAATGAGCAGTTCTTC. As protein: CASSLGGRANEQFF. The chain recombines TRBV11-2 with TRBJ2-1, with 9 bases aligning to TRBD2. The junction had 4 bases not matched to a gene; V was cut back by 3 bases and J by 7 bases. Germline V lookup: CDR1 SGHAT, CDR2 FQNNGV. CDR3 length: 14 residues.

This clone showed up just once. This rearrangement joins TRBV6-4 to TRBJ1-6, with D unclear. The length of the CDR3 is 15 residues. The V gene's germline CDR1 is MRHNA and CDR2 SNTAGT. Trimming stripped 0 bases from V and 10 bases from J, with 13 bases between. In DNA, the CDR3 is TGTGCCAGCAGTGACTCTAAGGGAATAGGATCACCCCTCCACTTT. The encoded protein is CASSDSKGIGSPLHF.

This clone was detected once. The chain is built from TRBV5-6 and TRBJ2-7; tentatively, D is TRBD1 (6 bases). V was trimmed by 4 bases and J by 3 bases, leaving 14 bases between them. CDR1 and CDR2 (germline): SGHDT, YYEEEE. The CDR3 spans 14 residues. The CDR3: CASSTGQMVYEQYF. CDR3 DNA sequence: TGTGCCAGCAGCACTGGACAGATGGTCTACGAGCAGTACTTC.

The CDR3 here is CSVGGDYTEAFF. As DNA, the CDR3 is TGCAGCGTCGGGGGTGACTACACTGAAGCTTTCTTT. This chain uses TRBV29-1 with TRBJ1-1; D is perhaps TRBD1 (5 bases). Germline V lookup: CDR1 SQVTM, CDR2 ANQGSEA. V lost 6 bases and J 3 bases, leaving 11 bases between the germline ends. There are 12 residues in the CDR3.

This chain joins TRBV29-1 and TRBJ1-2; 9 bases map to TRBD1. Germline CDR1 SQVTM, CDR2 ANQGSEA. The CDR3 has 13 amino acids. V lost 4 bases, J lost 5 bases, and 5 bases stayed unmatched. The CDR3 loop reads CSVAPDRGYGYTF. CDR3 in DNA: TGCAGCGTTGCCCCCGACAGGGGGTATGGCTACACCTTC.

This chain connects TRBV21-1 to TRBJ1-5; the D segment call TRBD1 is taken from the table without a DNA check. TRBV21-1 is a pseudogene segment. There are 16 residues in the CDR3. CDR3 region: CASSGKGQLSNQPQHF. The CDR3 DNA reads TGTGCCAGCAGCGGTAAGGGACAGCTTAGCAATCAGCCCCAGCATTTT.